The 10 T cell receptor beta chains below were found in one sample sequenced in a study of blood T cell repertoires in COVID-19. Sequencing used immunoSEQ multiplex PCR; TCRdb keeps in-frame clones, though not all of them. The sample holds roughly 150,000 clones, 80% to 90% seen once. Source material: peripheral blood. The receptors come from a woman aged 80 or over with acute or convalescent COVID-19.

The gene calls are TRBV5-8 and TRBJ1-4; D call uncertain. Trimming removed 1 base from V and 0 bases from J, with 10 bases in between. The length of the CDR3 is 16 residues. Germline CDR1 and CDR2: SGHTS and YDEGEE. The CDR3 nucleotides read TGTGCCAGCAGCTTGTCCCTAACAGCAACTAATGAAAAACTGTTTTTT. Its protein is CASSLSLTATNEKLFF.

The sample holds one count of this clone. CDR3 sequence: CASSPGITGTDTQYF. CDR3 DNA: TGTGCCAGCTCACCCGGTATAACAGGGACAGATACGCAGTATTTT. This chain links TRBV18 with TRBJ2-3; TRBD1 might be the D (6 bases). V shed 3 bases and J shed 3 bases, with 13 bases lying between them. The CDR3 sequence is 15 residues long. Germline V gene sequence: CDR1 KGHSH, CDR2 LQKENI.

The chain joins TRBV19 to TRBJ1-4; 8 bases fit TRBD1. Germline V CDR1 and CDR2: LNHDA, SQIVND (reference sequence). The CDR3 is 15 residues long. Trimming cost V 6 bases and J 8 bases; bases outside gene matches: 11. Here the CDR3 reads CASRGSGGVKEKLFF. The CDR3 bases are TGTGCCAGTAGGGGATCAGGGGGCGTCAAAGAAAAACTGTTTTTT. The whole variable domain, filled in from reference TRBV19 and TRBJ1-4, reads DGGITQSPKYLFRKEGQNVTLSCEQNLNHDAMYWYRQDPGQGLRLIYYSQIVNDFQKGDIAEGYSVSREKKESFPLTVTSAQKNPTAFYLCASRGSGGVKEKLFFGSGTQLSVL.

The chain has TRBV20-1 and TRBJ2-3; D unresolved. CDR1 and CDR2 from the germline V gene are DFQATT and SNEGSKA (reference sequence). The CDR3 covers 11 residues. Trimming left V 6 bases short and J 1 base short, with 5 bases between. The CDR3 sequence is CSAAGTDTQYF. Written as DNA, the CDR3 is TGCAGTGCCGCAGGCACAGATACGCAGTATTTT.

The rearrangement uses TRBV2 and TRBJ2-2, with TRBD1 identical over 7 bases. V lost 6 bases to trimming and J lost 3 bases; unmatched junction nucleotides: 4. Germline V CDR1 and CDR2: SNHLY, FYNNEI. CDR3 length: 14 amino acids. For the CDR3, the DNA is TGTGCCAGCAGCTCAGGACAGGACACCGGGGAGCTGTTTTTT. It translates to CASSSGQDTGELFF.

This clone was picked up one time. This rearrangement joins TRBV6-5 to TRBJ1-1, with D possibly being TRBD1 (5 bases). With 5 bases removed from V and 1 base from J, the gap between germline ends came to 14 bases. The germline gives CDR1 MNHEY, CDR2 SVGAGI. The CDR3 sequence is 15 residues long. CDR3: CASSRGLGGNTEAFF. CDR3 DNA: TGTGCCAGCAGTAGGGGCCTGGGTGGGAACACTGAAGCTTTCTTT.

The chain is built from TRBV12-2 and TRBJ1-5; TRBD1 is the table's D call and was not checked against the DNA. TRBV12-2 is designated a pseudogene. CDR3 length: 15 residues. The CDR3 sequence is CASRSRDRVNQPQHF. The CDR3 DNA is TGTGCAAGTCGCTCCCGGGACAGGGTAAATCAGCCCCAGCATTTT.

The genes are TRBV29-1 and TRBJ1-1; no definite D call. Trimming removed 7 bases at V and 4 bases at J, with 16 bases between. The CDR3 runs 13 residues. CDR1 is SQVTM, CDR2 ANQGSEA, per germline. The CDR3 reads CSAKSGSGTEAFF. The DNA for the CDR3 is TGCAGCGCAAAAAGCGGGTCGGGCACTGAAGCTTTCTTT.

The chain carries TRBV7-8 and TRBJ2-7, with TRBD2 matching 7 bases. The CDR3 consists of 16 residues. Germline assignment: CDR1 SGHVS and CDR2 FQNEAQ. V was clipped by 0 bases and J by 0 bases; unmatched bases: 5. CDR3 loop: CASSLAAGVTSYEQYF. CDR3 coding DNA: TGTGCCAGCAGCTTAGCTGCGGGAGTTACCTCCTACGAGCAGTACTTC.

This chain links TRBV6-5 with TRBJ1-2; D remains ambiguous. With 0 bases removed from V and 0 bases from J, the gap between germline ends came to 5 bases. CDR1 is MNHEY and CDR2 is SVGAGI in the germline V gene. The length of the CDR3 is 14 residues. DNA of the CDR3: TGTGCCAGCAGTTACTCAAATACTAACTATGGCTACACCTTC. This encodes CASSYSNTNYGYTF.